The present T cell receptor (beta chain) was sequenced within a study of cytomegalovirus exposure and HLA in healthy donors. Whole-study findings and limits: For TCR beta chains, V- and J-gene trimming was later linked to a missense DCLRE1C variant. An ancestry cluster, one associated with Asian ancestry, reportedly showed fewer N-insertions than the 666-donor mean in a later analysis. Sequencing likely caused a cluster of highly shared sequence variants.

As to this clone: What it binds is not known.

PCR employed 60 Vbeta and 13 Jbeta primers. TCRdb's copy holds only in-frame clones and misses some; the assay was immunoSEQ multiplex PCR. This table holds about 160,000 clones, about 88% found once. Germline loops: CDR1 MNHEY, CDR2 SVGAGI. J lost 4 bases, V lost 6 bases, and 5 bases had no gene match. This CDR3 has 13 amino acids. The receptor was derived from a man aged 18 to 30 in good health and CMV-seropositive. The sample consisted of PBMCs. The rearrangement links TRBV6-5 to TRBJ1-1, with 7 bases lining up with TRBD1. CDR3 sequence (DNA): TGTGCCAGCAGACAGGGGCTGAGCACTGAAGCTTTCTTT. Amino acids: CASRQGLSTEAFF.